This T cell receptor beta chain was captured in a study of early stage breast cancer tumors. Germline V CDR1 and CDR2: SGHTA, FQGNSA. The CDR3 has 14 residues. Trimming removed 3 bases from V and 5 bases from J, with 14 bases in between. Sequencing was performed with immunoSEQ multiplex PCR; in TCRdb, only in-frame clones are kept and a portion is missing. Found here are about 48,000 clones, roughly four fifths of them singletons; the top ten hold approximately 1.5%. This receptor was taken from a person aged 45 to 60 with breast cancer. The source material was blood. The genes are TRBV7-2 and TRBJ2-7, with D perhaps TRBD1 or TRBD2 (5 bases each). The CDR3 coding sequence is TGTGCCAGCAGCTTGTATGGGGGAGCGGACGAGCAGTACTTC. Its translation is CASSLYGGADEQYF.